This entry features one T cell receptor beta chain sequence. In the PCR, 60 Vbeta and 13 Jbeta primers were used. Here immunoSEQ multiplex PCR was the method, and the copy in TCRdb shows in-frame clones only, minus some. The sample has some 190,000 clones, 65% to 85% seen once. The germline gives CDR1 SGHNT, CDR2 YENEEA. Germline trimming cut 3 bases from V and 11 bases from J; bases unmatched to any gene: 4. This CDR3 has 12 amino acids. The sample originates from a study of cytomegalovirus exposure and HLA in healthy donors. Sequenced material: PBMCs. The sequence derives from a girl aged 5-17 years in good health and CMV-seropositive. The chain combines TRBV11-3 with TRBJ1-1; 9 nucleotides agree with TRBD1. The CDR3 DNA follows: TGTGCCAGCAGCTTGGGACAGGGTACGGCTTTCTTT. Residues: CASSLGQGTAFF.